This TCR beta chain was documented in a study of cytomegalovirus exposure and HLA in healthy donors. Notes on the study in general: Reports indicated that the classifier achieved high specificity and sensitivity in diagnosing cytomegalovirus status. Cytomegalovirus association was assigned to 170 or so TCR beta chains. In a later analysis, at a false discovery rate of 0.05, 17,000 or so TCR beta sequences matched HLA alleles.

In the case of this clone: The antigen remains undetermined.

Germline-derived CDR1 and CDR2 are SGHKS and YYEKEE (reference sequence). The CDR3 sequence is 14 residues long. The V and J ends lost 4 bases and 4 bases, in that order; junction bases with no gene match: 8. Amplification used 60 Vbeta primers and 13 Jbeta primers. Clones were sequenced by immunoSEQ multiplex PCR, and TCRdb holds only the in-frame ones, with some missing. In the table there are 150,000 to 200,000 clones, approximately 85% of which are singletons. V and J are TRBV5-5 and TRBJ2-7; 7 bases line up with TRBD1. Input material: PBMCs. The receptor comes from a man between 18 and 35 years old in good health and CMV-seropositive. The chain's CDR3 is CASSPRDRGYEQYF. The CDR3 region has the DNA TGTGCCAGCAGCCCTCGGGACAGAGGGTACGAGCAGTACTTC. Filled out from reference TRBV5-5 and TRBJ2-7, the complete variable domain reads DAGVTQSPTHLIKTRGQQVTLRCSPISGHKSVSWYQQVLGQGPQFIFQYYEKEERGRGNFPDRFSARQFPNYSSELNVNALLLGDSALYLCASSPRDRGYEQYFGPGTRLTVT.